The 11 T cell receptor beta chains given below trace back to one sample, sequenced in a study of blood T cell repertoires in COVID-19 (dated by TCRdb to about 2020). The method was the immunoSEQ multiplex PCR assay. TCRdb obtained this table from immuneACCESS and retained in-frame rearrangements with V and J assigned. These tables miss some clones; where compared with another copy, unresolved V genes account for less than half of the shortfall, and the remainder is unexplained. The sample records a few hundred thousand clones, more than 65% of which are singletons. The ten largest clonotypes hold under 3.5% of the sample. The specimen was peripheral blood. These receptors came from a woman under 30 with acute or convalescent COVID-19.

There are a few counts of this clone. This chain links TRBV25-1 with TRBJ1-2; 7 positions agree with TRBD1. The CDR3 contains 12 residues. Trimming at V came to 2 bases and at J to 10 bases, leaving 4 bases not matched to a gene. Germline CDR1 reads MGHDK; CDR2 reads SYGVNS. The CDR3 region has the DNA TGTGCCAGCAGTGAACGAGGACAGGTCTACACCTTC. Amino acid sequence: CASSERGQVYTF.

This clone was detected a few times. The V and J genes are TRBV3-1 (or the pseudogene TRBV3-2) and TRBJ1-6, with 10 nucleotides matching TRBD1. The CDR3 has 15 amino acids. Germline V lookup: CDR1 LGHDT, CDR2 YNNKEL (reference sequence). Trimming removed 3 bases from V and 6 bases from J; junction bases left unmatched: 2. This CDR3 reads CASSQRDRGNSPLHF. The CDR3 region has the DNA TGTGCCAGCAGCCAGAGGGACAGGGGTAATTCACCCCTCCACTTT.

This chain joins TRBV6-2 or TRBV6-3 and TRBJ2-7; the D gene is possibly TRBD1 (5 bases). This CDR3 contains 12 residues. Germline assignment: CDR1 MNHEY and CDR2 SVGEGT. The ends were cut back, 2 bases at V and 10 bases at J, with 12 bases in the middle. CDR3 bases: TGTGCCAGCAGTTACATGCAGGGTTTACAGTACTTC. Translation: CASSYMQGLQYF.

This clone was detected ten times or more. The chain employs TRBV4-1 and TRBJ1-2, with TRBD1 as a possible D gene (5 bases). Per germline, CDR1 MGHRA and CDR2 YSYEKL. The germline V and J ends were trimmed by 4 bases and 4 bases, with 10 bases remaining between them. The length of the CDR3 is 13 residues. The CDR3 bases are TGCGCCAGCAGCCTTGGGGCCTTCTATGGCTACACCTTC. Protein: CASSLGAFYGYTF.

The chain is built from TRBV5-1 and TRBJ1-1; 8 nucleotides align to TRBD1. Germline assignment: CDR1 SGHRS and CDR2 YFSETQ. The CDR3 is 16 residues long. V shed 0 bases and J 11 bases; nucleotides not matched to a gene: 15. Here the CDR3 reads CASSLAGDRTLGAAFF. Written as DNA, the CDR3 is TGCGCCAGCAGCTTGGCGGGGGACAGGACCCTCGGAGCGGCTTTCTTT.

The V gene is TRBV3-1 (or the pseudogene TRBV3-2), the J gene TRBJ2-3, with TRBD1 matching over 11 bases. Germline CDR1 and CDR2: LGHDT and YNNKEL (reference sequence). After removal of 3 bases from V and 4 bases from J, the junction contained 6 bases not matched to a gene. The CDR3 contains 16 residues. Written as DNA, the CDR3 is TGTGCCAGCAGCCATGTCCCGGGACAGGGGGCAGATACGCAGTATTTT. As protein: CASSHVPGQGADTQYF.

This chain's CDR3 is CASSKLGTGLAKNIQYF. DNA of the CDR3: TGTGCCAGCAGCAAACTCGGGACAGGGTTAGCCAAAAACATTCAGTACTTC. This chain links TRBV27 with TRBJ2-4, with 9 bases lining up with TRBD1. The germline gives CDR1 MNHEY, CDR2 SMNVEV (reference sequence). The CDR3 contains 17 residues. V was clipped by 6 bases and J by 0 bases; unmatched bases: 9.

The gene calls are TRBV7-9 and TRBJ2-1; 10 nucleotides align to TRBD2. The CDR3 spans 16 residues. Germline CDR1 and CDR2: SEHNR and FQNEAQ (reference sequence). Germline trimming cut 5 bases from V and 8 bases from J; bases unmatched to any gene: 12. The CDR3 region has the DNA TGTGCCAGCAGCCCGTATAGCGGGAGGTTTTGGCATGAGCAGTTCTTC. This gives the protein CASSPYSGRFWHEQFF.

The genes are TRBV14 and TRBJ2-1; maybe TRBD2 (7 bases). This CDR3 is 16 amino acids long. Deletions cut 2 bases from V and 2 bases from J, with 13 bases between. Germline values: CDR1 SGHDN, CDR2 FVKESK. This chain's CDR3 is CASSQRGGVTYNEQFF. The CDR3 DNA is TGTGCCAGCAGCCAACGAGGGGGGGTAACCTACAATGAGCAGTTCTTC.

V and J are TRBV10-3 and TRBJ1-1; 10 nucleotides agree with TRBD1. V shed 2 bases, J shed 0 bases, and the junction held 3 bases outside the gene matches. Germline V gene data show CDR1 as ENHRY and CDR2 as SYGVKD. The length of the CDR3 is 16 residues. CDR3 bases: TGTGCCATCAGTGAGAGGACAGGGGGGATGAACACTGAAGCTTTCTTT. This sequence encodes CAISERTGGMNTEAFF.

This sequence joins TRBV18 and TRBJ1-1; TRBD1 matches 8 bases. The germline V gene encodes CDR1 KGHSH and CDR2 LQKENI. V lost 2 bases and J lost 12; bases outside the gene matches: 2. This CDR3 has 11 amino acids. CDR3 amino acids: CASSPGQGTFF. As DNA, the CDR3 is TGTGCCAGCTCACCAGGACAGGGAACTTTCTTT.